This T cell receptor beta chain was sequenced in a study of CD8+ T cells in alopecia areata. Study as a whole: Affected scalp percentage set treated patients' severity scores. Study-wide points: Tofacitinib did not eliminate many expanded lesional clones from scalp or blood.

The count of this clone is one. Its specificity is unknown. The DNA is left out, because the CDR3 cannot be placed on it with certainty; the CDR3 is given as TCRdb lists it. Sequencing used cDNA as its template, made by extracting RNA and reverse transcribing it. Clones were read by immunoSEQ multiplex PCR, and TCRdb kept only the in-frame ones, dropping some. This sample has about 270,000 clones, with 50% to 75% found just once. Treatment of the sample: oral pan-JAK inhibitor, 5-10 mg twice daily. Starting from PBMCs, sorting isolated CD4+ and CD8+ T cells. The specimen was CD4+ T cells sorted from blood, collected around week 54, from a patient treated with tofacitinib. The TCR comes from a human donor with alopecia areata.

The CDR3 reads CASTPGLRTPGSCFF. The gene calls are TRBV23-1 and TRBJ2-2; TRBD2, the D gene given by the table, was not confirmed from the DNA. TRBV23-1 is reported as an ORF; its role is uncertain. The CDR3 is made up of 15 amino acids, end residues included.